This T cell receptor beta chain appears in the sequencing data of a study of blood T cell repertoires in COVID-19. The method was immunoSEQ multiplex PCR; TCRdb's version includes in-frame clones alone and lacks a portion of them. The sample has hundreds of thousands of clones, approximately 90% seen once. Recruited during active infection, patients (from Seattle) were subsequently followed longitudinally. V trimming: 4 bases; J trimming: 10 bases; junction bases outside the gene matches: 4. CDR3 size: 13 residues. The germline gives CDR1 SGHAT, CDR2 FQNNGV. V is TRBV11-2 and J is TRBJ1-6; TRBD1 matches at 7 bases. This TCR was recovered from a middle-aged man with COVID-19, enrolled during active disease. Specimen: peripheral blood. The CDR3 nucleotides read TGTGCCAGCAGCTCGACAGGGCTATCACCCCTCCACTTT. Residues: CASSSTGLSPLHF.